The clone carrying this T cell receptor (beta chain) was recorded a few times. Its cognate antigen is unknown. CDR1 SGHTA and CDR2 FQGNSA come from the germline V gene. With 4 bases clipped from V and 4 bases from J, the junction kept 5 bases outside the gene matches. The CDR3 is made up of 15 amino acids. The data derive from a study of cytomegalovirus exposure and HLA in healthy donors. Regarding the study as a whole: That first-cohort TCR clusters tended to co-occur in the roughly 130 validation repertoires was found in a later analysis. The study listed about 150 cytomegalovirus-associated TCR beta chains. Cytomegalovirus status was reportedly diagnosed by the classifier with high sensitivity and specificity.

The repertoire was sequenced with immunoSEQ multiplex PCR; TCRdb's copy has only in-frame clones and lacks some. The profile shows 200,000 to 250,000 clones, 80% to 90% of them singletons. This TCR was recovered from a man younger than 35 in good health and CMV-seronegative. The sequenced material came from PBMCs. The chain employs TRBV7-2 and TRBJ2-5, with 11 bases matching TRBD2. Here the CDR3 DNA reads TGTGCCAGCAGCTACTCTAGCGGGAGGCCAGAGACCCAGTACTTC. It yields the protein CASSYSSGRPETQYF.